This TCR beta chain was recovered during a study of T cells in Graves' hyperthyroidism and ophthalmopathy (dated by TCRdb to the late 2010s). Some background on the complete study: A discovery cohort of about a hundred patients, 43 with Graves' ophthalmopathy and about 58 with stable Graves' hyperthyroidism, was used to find distinguishing TCR V-J signatures. Prospective prediction of ophthalmopathy was tested in an independent validation cohort consisting of some 19 hyperthyroidism patients and some 17 patients who later progressed to ophthalmopathy. For training and testing, the approximately 97 patients in the discovery cohort were randomly divided in a 7:3 ratio. The study also compared thyroid tissue and blood T-cell repertoires from several Graves' hyperthyroidism patients. Following sampling, methimazole starting at 30 mg daily was given to hyperthyroidism patients, and high-dose intravenous methylprednisolone was given to ophthalmopathy patients. The paper reports TCR Vbeta CDR3 sequencing of more than 120 peripheral blood samples: under 45 ophthalmopathy, 75 to 80 hyperthyroidism and around 17 progressor patients. On the study overall, not on this receptor specifically: In cross-validation, a model built on a 13 V-J signature told ophthalmopathy apart from stable hyperthyroidism with less than 90% sensitivity and around 83% specificity, and in testing the same model reached 80%/75%. Sample size was not statistically predetermined, and blinding of investigators to group allocation was not performed. During validation, the model predicted progression to ophthalmopathy a median of about 6.3 months ahead of onset, with almost 71% sensitivity and 72% to 80% specificity. Most expanded thyroid clonotypes (frequency above 0.001) were also detected in blood, a finding suggesting that blood repertoires may reflect thyroid immune responses.

Amplification of TCR beta CDR3 regions was carried out from RNA transcripts. The first round of RT-PCR for the TCR CDR3 was performed with the HTBI primer set and the Qiagen OneStep RT-PCR kit. Libraries were constructed in a second round of multiplex PCR, after which size selection and purification were performed. Paired-end sequencing of the libraries was performed with 100 bp reads on an Illumina HiSeq2000. From the authors' description of their analysis: SOAPnuke was used to process the raw data, removing reads that contained adapters or uncalled bases, had a mean Phred below 15, or lacked an exact match to the constant primer or identifier. COPE v1.2.5 was used to merge high-quality paired reads, and clonotypes were defined as unique nucleotide sequences. MiTCR v1.1 was used to align the clonotypes against IMGT TRBV, TRBD and TRBJ reference segments. Only V-J combinations with frequency above 0.0001, covering about 99% of repertoires, were analysed. The TCS score was defined as the ratio of F50 (clonal expansion) to E x V (chaos), calculated using BLOSUM62-based TCRdist between CDR3 peptides within each V-J. Welch's t-statistics and random forest reduced just over 500 V-J features to some 14, which were used in a naive Bayes classifier (R e1071). In-frame beta chains were kept once TCRdb had trimmed the public reads at Q25 with fastp and called clones with MiXCR. Every CDR3 protein is listed once, alongside the most common genes and DNA of its rows. TCRdb's processing, not the authors', yielded these V and J calls. The sample records hundreds of thousands of distinct CDR3 sequences, around 42% of which are singletons. The top ten clones comprise about 7.8% of the sample.

About this clonotype itself: Its antigen is not yet known. Base-call qualities are not available, and no considerably larger clone is one nucleotide away.

CDR1 KGHDR and CDR2 SFDVKD are derived from the germline V gene. Including the terminal cysteine and phenylalanine, the CDR3 comprises 16 residues. The CDR3 DNA has 48 bases and is translated from base 1. V lost 3 bases and J lost 5 bases, and the count of bases not matched to a germline gene is 9. Graves' hyperthyroidism was defined as stable when no progression to ophthalmopathy occurred over 18 months of follow-up. Hyperthyroidism patients were aged 18 to 65 years and newly diagnosed, with disease duration of less than 2 months. The study excluded patients with uncontrolled infections, other autoimmune diseases, pregnancy or lactation. Diagnoses were established on the basis of clinical symptoms, serum thyroxine and TRAb, thyroid ultrasound, and orbital computed tomography. Total RNA was extracted with Trizol reagent, and quality was checked on an Agilent 2100 Bioanalyzer.

The sequenced sample consisted of peripheral blood or thyroid tissue (not recorded which). Recombination connected TRBV24-1 to TRBJ2-3; 8 bases in between match TRBD2. The clonotype was recovered from a woman between 18 and 30 years old with Graves' hyperthyroidism. Donor details come from another sample of the same person, matched by shared clones. The DNA sequence is as follows: TGTGCCACCAGTGATCCCGGGACTAGTATGGTAGATACGCAGTATTTT. It encodes CATSDPGTSMVDTQYF.